The 15 T cell receptor beta chains below all came from one sample that was sequenced in a study of blood T cell repertoires in COVID-19. Using immunoSEQ multiplex PCR, the repertoire was profiled, and TCRdb retains in-frame clones only, with some absent. The data hold roughly 250,000 clones, with about 91% observed a single time. Material for sequencing was PBMCs or T cells enriched from blood (not recorded which). These receptors were taken from a woman under 40 with acute COVID-19.

The chain joins TRBV5-1 to TRBJ1-2, with TRBD1 matching 7 bases. The germline V gene encodes CDR1 SGHRS and CDR2 YFSETQ. V gave up 4 bases and J gave up 4 bases; unmatched junction bases: 10. The CDR3 has 15 residues. CDR3 protein: CASSPGQAGPYGYTF. The CDR3 DNA follows: TGCGCCAGCAGCCCCGGACAGGCCGGGCCCTATGGCTACACCTTC. The complete variable domain, with remaining parts taken from reference TRBV5-1 and TRBJ1-2, reads KAGVTQTPRYLIKTRGQQVTLSCSPISGHRSVSWYQQTPGQGLQFLFEYFSETQRNKGNFPGRFSGRQFSNSRSEMNVSTLELGDSALYLCASSPGQAGPYGYTFGSGTRLTVV.

The chain employs TRBV2 and TRBJ1-2; 7 bases map to TRBD1. CDR1 SNHLY and CDR2 FYNNEI come from the germline V gene. The CDR3 length is 15 residues. The trim removed 2 bases at V and 5 bases at J, leaving 8 bases unmatched. The CDR3 DNA sequence: TGTGCCAGCAGTGAATGGGACAGCGCCGAATATGGCTACACCTTC. It translates to CASSEWDSAEYGYTF.

The count of this clone is one. The V gene is TRBV29-1, the J gene TRBJ1-3; possible D gene TRBD1, 6 bases. Looked up from germline, CDR1 is SQVTM and CDR2 is ANQGSEA. V lost 4 bases and J lost 4, with 11 bases in between. This CDR3 is 13 amino acids long. CDR3 sequence reads: CSVGGQGGNTIYF. The CDR3 region has the DNA TGCAGCGTTGGAGGTCAGGGGGGAAACACCATATATTTT. Supplemented by reference TRBV29-1 and TRBJ1-3, the full variable domain reads SAVISQKPSRDICQRGTSLTIQCQVDSQVTMMFWYRQQPGQSLTLIATANQGSEATYESGFVIDKFPISRPNLTFSTLTVSNMSPEDSSIYLCSVGGQGGNTIYFGEGSWLTVV.

The chain joins TRBV2 to TRBJ2-7, with 11 bases lining up with TRBD2. The CDR3 runs to 15 residues. The germline CDR1 and CDR2 sequences are SNHLY and FYNNEI. J was trimmed by 6 bases and V by 2 bases; bases with no gene match: 6. This chain's CDR3 is CASSELAGGPGEQYF. Here the CDR3 DNA reads TGTGCCAGCAGTGAATTAGCGGGGGGGCCGGGCGAGCAGTACTTC.

The chain recombines TRBV10-3 with TRBJ2-7; 8 positions agree with TRBD1. The trim removed 5 bases at V and 4 bases at J, leaving 4 bases unmatched. The V gene's germline CDR1 is ENHRY and CDR2 SYGVKD. The CDR3 loop spans 13 amino acids. CDR3: CAISPDREYEQYF. The CDR3 DNA follows: TGTGCCATCAGTCCGGACAGGGAGTACGAGCAGTACTTC.

The genes are TRBV28 and TRBJ1-4, with D maybe TRBD1 (6 bases). The CDR3 has 14 residues. Trimming stripped 6 bases from V and 7 bases from J, with 15 bases between. Germline-derived CDR1 and CDR2 are MDHEN and SYDVKM. CDR3 bases: TGTGCCAGCAGCCTAGGGGGATTTAGTGAAAAACTGTTTTTT. It translates to CASSLGGFSEKLFF.

V is TRBV29-1 and J is TRBJ2-2; 9 nucleotides align to TRBD1. Germline values: CDR1 SQVTM, CDR2 ANQGSEA. The J segment lost 6 bases and the V segment lost 6 bases, leaving 5 bases of the junction unmatched. The CDR3 spans 13 residues. The CDR3 nucleotides are TGCAGCGTCACAGGGGGCGCCTCCGGGGAGCTGTTTTTT. Translating it yields CSVTGGASGELFF.

The V and J genes are TRBV28 and TRBJ1-5; unclear D gene. The V end lost 2 bases, the J end lost 16 bases, and 15 bases lay between the germline ends. The germline V gene has CDR1 MDHEN and CDR2 SYDVKM. The CDR3 sequence is 12 residues long. The CDR3 bases are TGTGCCAGCAGTTTAGGGTACCGAACGACTCATTTT. It is translated as CASSLGYRTTHF.

The chain has TRBV11-2 and TRBJ1-1; D may be TRBD1 (6 bases). V lost 1 base and J 8 bases, leaving 14 bases between the germline ends. The CDR3 loop spans 14 amino acids. From germline, CDR1 is SGHAT and CDR2 FQNNGV. DNA of the CDR3: TGTGCCAGCAGCTTAGCGCCCCAGGGGCCAGAAGCTTTCTTT. Protein product: CASSLAPQGPEAFF.

The chain couples TRBV6-5 to TRBJ1-1; the match to TRBD1 covers 8 bases. Germline trimming cut 6 bases from V and 3 bases from J; bases unmatched to any gene: 6. Germline V CDR1 and CDR2: MNHEY, SVGAGI. The CDR3 totals 14 residues. The CDR3 DNA sequence: TGTGCCAGCAGACGCCCGACAGGGGACACTGAAGCTTTCTTT. It is translated as CASRRPTGDTEAFF.

The chain is built from TRBV12-5 and TRBJ2-3, with D perhaps matching TRBD2 (5 bases). CDR1 is LGHNT and CDR2 is FRNRAP in the germline V gene. The V end lost 6 bases, the J end lost 0 bases, and 7 bases lay between the germline ends. This CDR3 is built from 13 residues. The CDR3 is CASGWTSTDTQYF. The CDR3 DNA reads as TGTGCTAGTGGCTGGACTAGCACAGATACGCAGTATTTT.

CDR3 nucleotides: TGTGCCACCAGCAGATATGGAGGGACGGGTAATTCACCCCTCCACTTT. The encoded protein is CATSRYGGTGNSPLHF. The chain uses TRBV15 and TRBJ1-6; tentative D call: TRBD1 (5 bases). Trimming cost V 2 bases and J 6 bases, with 14 bases left between them. CDR1 and CDR2 (germline): LNHNV, YYDKDF (reference sequence). The CDR3 covers 16 residues.

V and J are TRBV30 and TRBJ1-5; D is unresolved. The CDR3 has 13 amino acids. Germline V lookup: CDR1 GTSNPN, CDR2 SVGIG (reference sequence). The V end lost 0 bases, the J end lost 4 bases, and 7 bases lay between the germline ends. CDR3 sequence (DNA): TGTGCCTGGAGTGTAGCGGGGAATCAGCCCCAGCATTTT. Protein sequence: CAWSVAGNQPQHF.

V gene TRBV2 combines with J gene TRBJ1-2; D unresolved. Germline CDR1 is SNHLY and CDR2 is FYNNEI. This CDR3 contains 15 residues. The V gene lost 2 bases and the J gene lost 4 bases, with 14 bases spanning the gap. CDR3 in DNA: TGTGCCAGCAGTGAAATGCGGAGGGAGCTCTATGGCTACACCTTC. Protein: CASSEMRRELYGYTF.

The chain combines TRBV27 with TRBJ1-6, with 7 bases lining up with TRBD1. The CDR3 loop spans 17 amino acids. The V segment lost 5 bases and the J segment 4 bases; nucleotides outside the gene matches: 11. Germline V gene sequence: CDR1 MNHEY, CDR2 SMNVEV (reference sequence). The CDR3 DNA sequence: TGTGCCAGCAGTCCCGATACCGGACAGGCTTATAATTCACCCCTCCACTTT. Translating gives CASSPDTGQAYNSPLHF.